This T cell receptor (beta chain) emerged from a study of shared clonotypes between healthy human individuals. A note on this clone: Its antigen is not identified.

TCRdb keeps only in-frame clones here, not all; method: immunoSEQ multiplex PCR. Of about 2.3 million clones listed, just under 95% are singletons. Findings and caveats of the study: An expected dependence of interdonor clonotype sharing on sequencing depth was noted.

The CDR3 runs 11 residues. V gave up 5 bases and J gave up 0 bases, with 2 bases separating them. Per germline, CDR1 SGHTA and CDR2 FQGNSA. Sequencing was done on a sample of naive CD4+ T cells from PBMCs. Stated subset: CD45RA+ positively selected. The receptor was isolated from a man aged 18 to 30 in good health. Some clones in this sample may be carry-over from other donors' samples. This sequence joins TRBV7-2 and TRBJ2-7, with no clear D. CDR3 amino acids: CASSDSYEQYF. The CDR3 nucleotides read TGTGCCAGCAGCGACTCCTACGAGCAGTACTTC.